These T cell receptor beta chains were read from a single sample in a study of T cell responses to AZD1222 COVID-19 vaccine. TCRdb's copy holds only in-frame clones and misses some; the assay was immunoSEQ multiplex PCR. The sample consists of about 150,000 clones, more than 75% of them appearing once. The sample was peripheral blood, taken on day 0 of AZD1222 vaccination. Receptors originate from an adult in good health. The CDR3 runs from the conserved cysteine through the conserved F or W. D genes are given only for firm matches. Part of the rows lack a size; the others show once, few, many or a class for expanded clones.

D	V	size	J	DNA	CDR3
-	TRBV19	-	TRBJ2-7	TGTGCCAGTAGTATAGGGGACGGAACCTACGAGCAGTACTTC	CASSIGDGTYEQYF
-	TRBV27	-	TRBJ1-1	TGTGCCAGCAGTTTCGAAGGGGGAGGCACTGAAGCTTTCTTT	CASSFEGGGTEAFF
-	TRBV3-1/TRBV3-2	-	TRBJ2-4	TGTGCCAGCAGCCACACGATGGGGGGAGGCATTCAGTACTTC	CASSHTMGGGIQYF
TRBD1	TRBV19	-	TRBJ1-5	TGTGCCAGTAGTACGGACAGGGAGGGGTATCAGCCCCAGCATTTT	CASSTDREGYQPQHF
TRBD1	TRBV27	once	TRBJ1-5	TGTGCCAGCAGTTCCGGGACAGGGGCACGGCCCCAGCATTTT	CASSSGTGARPQHF
-	TRBV6-5	-	TRBJ1-1	TGTGCCAGCAGTTACCTCCGGGGGAACACTGAAGCTTTCTTT	CASSYLRGNTEAFF
TRBD1	TRBV9	-	TRBJ1-1	TGTGCCAGCAGCCCCAGGGAGGGACAGGGGGGCACTGAAGCTTTCTTT	CASSPREGQGGTEAFF
-	TRBV4-3	-	TRBJ1-1	TGCGCCAGCAGCCAAGCCCAGGGGTGGGGGACTGAAGCTTTCTTT	CASSQAQGWGTEAFF
TRBD2	TRBV30	-	TRBJ2-7	TGTGCCTGGAGTGTCGGGGGACTAGCGGGATATACCTACGAGCAGTACTTC	CAWSVGGLAGYTYEQYF
TRBD1	TRBV7-3	-	TRBJ1-1	TGTGCCAGCAGCCGAGACAGGGGTCGGACTGAAGCTTTCTTT	CASSRDRGRTEAFF
-	TRBV7-2	-	TRBJ1-2	TGTGCCAGCAGCCCCGGGGTCCCTGGGCCCTATGGCTACACCTTC	CASSPGVPGPYGYTF
-	TRBV11-2	-	TRBJ2-1	TGTGCCAGCAGCGCCAATGAGCAGTTCTTC	CASSANEQFF
-	TRBV13	-	TRBJ1-1	TGTGCCAGCAGCTTACTTCTGGGGTCTACTCAAGCTTTCTTT	CASSLLLGSTQAFF
-	TRBV6-5	few	TRBJ1-6	TGTGCCAGCAGTCCCTTGGGTAATTCACCCCTCCACTTT	CASSPLGNSPLHF
-	TRBV6-2/TRBV6-3	once	TRBJ1-1	TGTGCCAGCAGTTACTTGCCCGGGGAGGTTGGAGCTTTCTTT	CASSYLPGEVGAFF
-	TRBV27	-	TRBJ1-2	TGTGCCAGCAGTATGGGTCGAGGCTACACCTTC	CASSMGRGYTF
TRBD1	TRBV9	-	TRBJ2-1	TGTGCCAGCAGCGTCCCGGGACAGGGGGCGCTAAATGAGCAGTTCTTC	CASSVPGQGALNEQFF
-	TRBV7-9	many	TRBJ1-2	TGTGCCAGCAACCTACTACAGGACCGATATGGCTACACCTTC	CASNLLQDRYGYTF
-	TRBV3-1/TRBV3-2	-	TRBJ1-3	TGTGCCAGCGGTGGGGCGCTTGGAAACACCATATATTTT	CASGGALGNTIYF
TRBD2	TRBV7-9	-	TRBJ2-7	TGTGCCAGCAGCTTAGCGGGAGGGACTCTAAGCGGGCAGTACTTC	CASSLAGGTLSGQYF
TRBD1	TRBV5-1	-	TRBJ2-1	TGCGCCAGCAGCCGGGGCGGGACAGGGGCCTACAATGAGCAGTTCTTC	CASSRGGTGAYNEQFF
-	TRBV5-1	-	TRBJ1-3	TGCGCCAGCAGCTGGGACGGTCCCTCTGGAAACACCATATATTTT	CASSWDGPSGNTIYF
-	TRBV2	-	TRBJ1-2	TGTGCCAGCATGTCACTGGAGTATGGCTACACCTTC	CASMSLEYGYTF